The next 27 T cell receptor beta chains were all read from a single sample in a study of PD-1 blockade in classical Hodgkin lymphoma. Generated by immunoSEQ multiplex PCR, the TCRdb table keeps only in-frame clones and is missing some. The table shows roughly 70,000 clones, with 85% to 95% occurring only once. Time point: newly diagnosed, previously untreated cHL patient sample. Source material: peripheral blood mononuclear cells (PBMCs). The receptor source for this set is a human donor with classical Hodgkin lymphoma.

This clone was detected a few times. The chain couples TRBV4-2 to TRBJ2-2; TRBD1 is a possible D gene (5 bases). The germline V gene has CDR1 LGHNA and CDR2 YNFKEQ. CDR3 length equals 17 residues. Trimming cost V 3 bases and J 0 bases, with 14 bases left between them. The CDR3 bases are TGTGCCAGCAGCCAGGGGCAGGAAGGGTCGAACACCGGGGAGCTGTTTTTT. Translated, it gives CASSQGQEGSNTGELFF.

The chain couples TRBV5-6 to TRBJ2-6, with D perhaps TRBD1 (6 bases). The CDR3 runs 16 residues. The germline V gene has CDR1 SGHDT and CDR2 YYEEEE. The V gene lost 6 bases and the J gene lost 0 bases, with 13 bases spanning the gap. As DNA, the CDR3 is TGTGCCAGCAACCGGGACACCTTCTCTGGGGCCAACGTCCTGACTTTC. Amino acids: CASNRDTFSGANVLTF. Supplemented by reference TRBV5-6 and TRBJ2-6, the full variable domain reads DAGVTQSPTHLIKTRGQQVTLRCSPKSGHDTVSWYQQALGQGPQFIFQYYEEEERQRGNFPDRFSGHQFPNYSSELNVNALLLGDSALYLCASNRDTFSGANVLTFGAGSRLTVL.

This clone occurred a few times. As DNA, the CDR3 is TGTGCCAGCAGGGCCACGGACAGGGGCAACTATGGCTACACCTTC. Its protein product is CASRATDRGNYGYTF. The J gene is TRBJ1-2, the V gene TRBV6-1; 9 bases agree with TRBD1. The CDR3 is 15 residues long. Germline V gene sequence: CDR1 MNHNS, CDR2 SASEGT. V lost 6 bases, J lost 2 bases, and 7 bases stayed unmatched.

This clone has just a few counts. The chain employs TRBV15 and TRBJ1-2; a possible D gene is TRBD1 (6 bases). This CDR3 comprises 16 residues. Germline-derived CDR1 and CDR2 are LNHNV and YYDKDF (reference sequence). V was pared by 4 bases and J by 7 bases, with 22 bases between. The CDR3 sequence: CATSKVGGGPQLGYTF. The CDR3 nucleotides read TGTGCCACCAGCAAGGTGGGGGGGGGCCCACAGCTTGGCTACACCTTC.

V gene TRBV4-1 combines with J gene TRBJ2-7; D gene unclear. CDR1 is MGHRA, CDR2 YSYEKL, per germline. Between the trimmed V and J ends, which lost 0 bases and 2 bases, there was a span of 14 bases. The length of the CDR3 is 16 residues. The chain's CDR3 is CASSQDRLREAYEQYF. CDR3 in DNA: TGCGCCAGCAGCCAAGATCGGCTTCGAGAGGCCTACGAGCAGTACTTC.

Regarding this clone: The junction differs from germline at one of its ends, possibly a read error. The chain has TRBV7-6 and TRBJ2-7; perhaps D is TRBD1 or TRBD2 (5 bases each). Per the germline V gene, CDR1 is SGHVS and CDR2 is FNYEAQ. CDR3 length: 13 residues. The CDR3 DNA reads as TGTGCCAGCAGTGGGGGACCCTCCCACGAGCAGTACTTC. Its protein is CASSGGPSHEQYF.

V gene TRBV6-6 combines with J gene TRBJ1-1; D possibly corresponds to TRBD1 (5 bases). Germline-derived CDR1 and CDR2 are MNHNY and SVGAGI (reference sequence). Between the trimmed V and J ends, which lost 8 bases and 4 bases, there was a span of 17 bases. This CDR3 has 14 residues. The CDR3, as DNA: TGTGCCAGCCTCAGGGAGATAGGAGGCACTGAAGCTTTCTTT. This sequence encodes CASLREIGGTEAFF.

A few counts support this clone. CDR3 in amino acids: CASSIQGQLGYGYTF. CDR3 in DNA: TGTGCCAGTAGTATCCAGGGACAGCTTGGCTATGGCTACACCTTC. The chain employs TRBV19 and TRBJ1-2; 7 bases agree with TRBD1. CDR1 is LNHDA, CDR2 SQIVND, per germline (reference sequence). The CDR3 covers 15 residues. The junction had 8 bases not matched to a gene; V was cut back by 3 bases and J by 4 bases.

The chain links TRBV5-4 to TRBJ1-3, with D possibly being TRBD1 (6 bases). The V and J ends lost 4 bases and 4 bases respectively, with 12 bases between them. CDR1 and CDR2 from the germline V gene are SGHNT and YYREEE (reference sequence). The CDR3 length is 14 residues. The CDR3 loop reads CASSPRGSGNTIYF. The CDR3 DNA reads as TGTGCCAGCAGCCCCAGGGGATCCGGAAACACCATATATTTT.

The chain uses TRBV12-5 and TRBJ2-5; D might be TRBD2 (5 bases). Per germline, CDR1 LGHNT and CDR2 FRNRAP. This CDR3 is built from 16 residues. Between the trimmed V and J ends, which lost 2 bases and 1 base, there was a span of 14 bases. CDR3 loop: CASGLMAGGLQETQYF. The CDR3 coding sequence is TGTGCTAGTGGTTTGATGGCGGGTGGCCTCCAAGAGACCCAGTACTTC.

CDR3 DNA: TGTGCCAGCGGACTAGGACCCAGGGAAGATACGCAGTATTTT. Amino acids: CASGLGPREDTQYF. V usage is TRBV7-8 and J usage is TRBJ2-3; 7 bases line up with TRBD2. The germline V gene has CDR1 SGHVS and CDR2 FQNEAQ. Trimming at V came to 8 bases and at J to 5 bases, leaving 10 bases not matched to a gene. This CDR3 is built from 14 residues.

The chain links TRBV10-3 to TRBJ2-2; 7 nucleotides match TRBD2. This CDR3 contains 13 residues. Looked up from germline, CDR1 is ENHRY and CDR2 is SYGVKD. As DNA, the CDR3 is TGTGCTACGCAACGGGGGGACACCGGGGAGCTGTTTTTT. It codes for CATQRGDTGELFF.

CDR3 bases: TGTGCCAGCAGCTCTGGAGAAAACACTGAAGCTTTCTTT. Translating gives CASSSGENTEAFF. The gene calls are TRBV7-6 and TRBJ1-1; D remains ambiguous. Germline-derived CDR1 and CDR2 are SGHVS and FNYEAQ. Trimming cost V 4 bases and J 2 bases, with 8 bases left between them. The CDR3 length is 13 residues.

The chain uses TRBV10-1 and TRBJ1-2; tentatively, D is TRBD1 (6 bases). Germline CDR1 reads WNHNN; CDR2 reads SYGVQD (reference sequence). V lost 7 bases, J lost 2 bases, and 20 bases lay in between. This CDR3 has 16 residues. The DNA of the CDR3 is TGCGCCAGCAATTCAAGCCGGGACAAAAACAACTATGGCTACACCTTC. It encodes CASNSSRDKNNYGYTF.

Only one count was recorded for this clone. The chain carries TRBV5-6 and TRBJ2-2, with unresolved D. Germline values: CDR1 SGHDT, CDR2 YYEEEE. V was pared by 5 bases and J by 4 bases, with 9 bases between. CDR3 length: 13 amino acids. CDR3 amino acids: CASRTAGTGELFF. DNA for the CDR3: TGTGCCAGCAGAACTGCAGGCACCGGGGAGCTGTTTTTT.

The gene calls are TRBV11-2 and TRBJ1-2, with 8 nucleotides matching TRBD1. The length of the CDR3 is 14 residues. Germline V gene lookup returns CDR1 SGHAT and CDR2 FQNNGV. With V trimmed by 2 bases and J by 7 bases, 6 bases remained unmatched. Here the CDR3 DNA reads TGTGCCAGCAGCTTACTCCAGGGGGCGAGTGGCTACACCTTC. Its translation: CASSLLQGASGYTF.

The chain combines TRBV6-5 with TRBJ1-1; weak D call: TRBD1 (5 bases). The length of the CDR3 is 15 residues. Trimming removed 4 bases at V and 5 bases at J, with 17 bases between. Germline V gives CDR1 MNHEY, CDR2 SVGAGI. The CDR3 sequence: CASSSDSRVRTEAFF. CDR3 DNA: TGTGCCAGCAGTTCCGACAGCCGAGTGAGAACTGAAGCTTTCTTT.

This clone appeared once. The chain employs TRBV19 and TRBJ1-5; 7 bases agree with TRBD1. V gave up 5 bases and J gave up 7 bases; unmatched junction bases: 8. In germline, CDR1 is LNHDA, CDR2 SQIVND (reference sequence). This CDR3 has 14 residues. This chain's CDR3 is CASSLGQIYQPQHF. CDR3 coding DNA: TGTGCCAGTAGTTTGGGACAGATTTACCAGCCCCAGCATTTT. Full variable domain (remainder filled in from reference TRBV19 and TRBJ1-5): DGGITQSPKYLFRKEGQNVTLSCEQNLNHDAMYWYRQDPGQGLRLIYYSQIVNDFQKGDIAEGYSVSREKKESFPLTVTSAQKNPTAFYLCASSLGQIYQPQHFGDGTRLSIL.

The chain combines TRBV28 with TRBJ2-3; D not resolved. The V gene's germline CDR1 is MDHEN and CDR2 SYDVKM. The CDR3 extends over 13 amino acids. Trimming left V 2 bases short and J 2 bases short, with 5 bases between. CDR3 sequence reads: CASSLPPTDTQYF. CDR3 nucleotide sequence: TGTGCCAGCAGTTTACCCCCCACAGATACGCAGTATTTT.

The genes are TRBV19 and TRBJ2-5; 13 positions match TRBD2. V lost 4 bases to trimming and J lost 5 bases; unmatched junction nucleotides: 7. The V gene's germline CDR1 is LNHDA and CDR2 SQIVND (reference sequence). The CDR3 has 16 residues. CDR3 amino acids: CASSKGLAGMGETQYF. CDR3 DNA sequence: TGTGCCAGTAGTAAGGGACTAGCGGGGATGGGGGAGACCCAGTACTTC.

The V call is TRBV9, the J call TRBJ1-1; D ambiguous. V dropped 0 bases and J dropped 1 base, with 7 bases sitting between them. Germline assignment: CDR1 SGDLS and CDR2 YYNGEE. The length of the CDR3 is 14 residues. The CDR3, as DNA: TGTGCCAGCAGCGTAGTCAGCCAGAACACTGAAGCTTTCTTT. Translating it yields CASSVVSQNTEAFF.

The chain couples TRBV18 to TRBJ1-1; 7 nucleotides match TRBD1. V trimming: 4 bases; J trimming: 6 bases; junction bases outside the gene matches: 8. Germline CDR1 is KGHSH and CDR2 is LQKENI. This CDR3 comprises 14 residues. CDR3 amino acids: CASSQQGRGAEAFF. For the CDR3, the DNA is TGTGCCAGCTCACAACAGGGGAGAGGGGCTGAAGCTTTCTTT.

This clone appeared a few times. This chain uses TRBV15 with TRBJ2-7; 9 nucleotides align to TRBD2. CDR1 and CDR2 from the germline V gene are LNHNV and YYDKDF (reference sequence). CDR3 length: 16 residues. With V trimmed by 5 bases and J by 2 bases, 10 bases remained unmatched. The CDR3 DNA sequence: TGTGCCACCAGCGGGGGGTGGGCTAGCGGGACCTACGAGCAGTACTTC. Residues: CATSGGWASGTYEQYF.

The chain combines TRBV19 with TRBJ1-5, with 8 bases aligning to TRBD1. Trimming cost V 8 bases and J 7 bases; bases outside gene matches: 10. Germline lookup yields CDR1 LNHDA and CDR2 SQIVND (reference sequence). The CDR3 sequence is 14 residues long. This CDR3 is CASGGGQGGQPQHF. CDR3 bases: TGTGCCAGTGGAGGCGGACAGGGAGGACAGCCCCAGCATTTT.

This rearrangement joins TRBV7-2 to TRBJ1-1, with D unresolved. The V and J ends lost 11 bases and 3 bases respectively, with 10 bases between them. The germline CDR1 and CDR2 sequences are SGHTA and FQGNSA. This CDR3 is 11 amino acids long. DNA for the CDR3: TGTGCCGGGCAGAGAGACACTGAAGCTTTCTTT. Translating it yields CAGQRDTEAFF.

The table lists this clone with a count of one. The rearrangement uses TRBV7-9 and TRBJ1-2; no clear D gene. Per germline, CDR1 SEHNR and CDR2 FQNEAQ (reference sequence). Between the trimmed V and J ends, which lost 2 bases and 8 bases, there was a span of 21 bases. This CDR3 contains 16 residues. The CDR3 bases are TGTGCCAGCAGCTTACCTTTTGCCGCTCGTTGGCAGGGCTACACCTTC. Its translation is CASSLPFAARWQGYTF.

V usage is TRBV18 and J usage is TRBJ1-1; the D gene is possibly TRBD1 (5 bases). From germline, CDR1 is KGHSH and CDR2 LQKENI. This CDR3 is 14 amino acids long. V gave up 2 bases and J gave up 5 bases, with 12 bases separating them. The CDR3 DNA reads as TGTGCCAGCTCACCAGGGGACTTGGGTACTGAAGCTTTCTTT. Amino acid sequence: CASSPGDLGTEAFF. Full variable domain (outside the CDR3, taken from reference TRBV18 and TRBJ1-1): NAGVMQNPRHLVRRRGQEARLRCSPMKGHSHVYWYRQLPEEGLKFMVYLQKENIIDESGMPKERFSAEFPKEGPSILRIQQVVRGDSAAYFCASSPGDLGTEAFFGQGTRLTVV.